Presented here are 25 T cell receptor beta chains from one specimen sequenced in a study of vaccination and CD4 T cells after COVID-19. Which antigens these TCRs recognize remains unknown. This sample's treatment: roughly 10-day PBMC culture with coronavirus spike peptide pools or control peptides (ViraFEST assay). Scientists ran DNA taken from cultured CD4+ T cells through the Oncomine TCR Beta short-read assay for sequencing. TCRdb used MiXCR to reprocess the PCR reads, holding one entry per CDR3 protein. The table has about 7,100 distinct CDR3 sequences, around two thirds seen once. The sample comprised CD4+ T cells from blood, cultured in vitro. The receptors derive from a human donor who had recovered from COVID-19.

The chain joins TRBV20-1 to TRBJ2-3; the match to TRBD2 covers 9 bases. V was clipped by 0 bases and J by 1 base; unmatched bases: 8. CDR3 length: 17 amino acids. The germline V gene has CDR1 DFQATT and CDR2 SNEGSKA (reference sequence). The chain's CDR3 is CSARDLREGLGTDTQYF. In DNA, the CDR3 is TGCAGTGCTAGAGATCTGCGGGAGGGACTGGGCACAGATACGCAGTATTTT.

The chain has TRBV11-2 and TRBJ2-7; D is unclear. The germline V gene encodes CDR1 SGHAT and CDR2 FQNNGV. V shed 1 base and J shed 7 bases, with 8 bases lying between them. The CDR3 sequence is 12 residues long. CDR3 bases: TGTGCCAGCAGCTTAGTGTTCGGGGAGCAGTACTTC. As protein: CASSLVFGEQYF.

The table lists this clonotype with a few counts. The V gene is TRBV20-1, the J gene TRBJ1-2; D not certain. The CDR3 totals 15 residues. Trimming took 0 bases from V and 3 from J, leaving 14 bases between them. Germline CDR1 is DFQATT and CDR2 is SNEGSKA (reference sequence). The CDR3 loop reads CSARDEQRSYYGYTF. CDR3 in DNA: TGCAGTGCTAGAGATGAGCAGCGTTCGTACTATGGCTACACCTTC.

There are a few counts of this clonotype. The rearrangement links TRBV19 to TRBJ2-1, with TRBD2 identical over 14 bases. The CDR3 consists of 16 residues. The J segment lost 1 base and the V segment lost 10 bases, leaving 6 bases of the junction unmatched. Germline V CDR1 and CDR2: LNHDA, SQIVND (reference sequence). CDR3 residues: CATLGTSGSSYNEQFF. DNA of the CDR3: TGTGCCACCCTGGGGACTAGCGGGAGTTCCTACAATGAGCAGTTCTTC.

This chain connects TRBV11-2 to TRBJ1-2; 9 nucleotides line up with TRBD1. The CDR3 totals 16 residues. Losses at the gene ends were 5 bases for V and 8 bases for J; bases not matched to a gene: 15. CDR1 and CDR2 (germline): SGHAT, FQNNGV. The CDR3 spells CASSGLRSGQGQGYTF. CDR3 nucleotides: TGTGCCAGCAGCGGATTGAGATCGGGACAGGGTCAAGGCTACACCTTC.

Only a few counts were recorded for this clonotype. The chain combines TRBV20-1 with TRBJ1-2, with TRBD1 matching over 7 bases. This CDR3 is built from 15 residues. Trimming cost V 3 bases and J 5 bases; bases outside gene matches: 12. In germline, CDR1 is DFQATT, CDR2 SNEGSKA (reference sequence). CDR3 nucleotide sequence: TGCAGTGCTAGGGATCCGGGACAGTTAGGTTATGGCTACACCTTC. This sequence encodes CSARDPGQLGYGYTF.

This clonotype was recorded only once. The chain is built from TRBV4-1 and TRBJ2-2; D call uncertain. The germline V gene has CDR1 MGHRA and CDR2 YSYEKL. This CDR3 has 17 residues. Between the trimmed V and J ends, which lost 4 bases and 0 bases, there was a span of 15 bases. The CDR3 bases are TGCGCCAGCAGCCCGTTAATCGTCGGGTCGAACACCGGGGAGCTGTTTTTT. Translated, it gives CASSPLIVGSNTGELFF.

This clonotype was counted a single time. The chain carries TRBV2 and TRBJ2-1; a possible D gene is TRBD2 (6 bases). From germline, CDR1 is SNHLY and CDR2 FYNNEI. V was cut by 4 bases and J by 10 bases, with 17 bases left in between. CDR3 length: 14 amino acids. CDR3 sequence reads: CASSARPTSYEQFF. CDR3 nucleotides: TGTGCCAGCAGTGCGAGACCGACTAGTTACGAGCAGTTCTTC.

This clonotype was seen a few times. The chain joins TRBV2 to TRBJ1-5, with D tentatively TRBD1 (5 bases). CDR1 SNHLY and CDR2 FYNNEI come from the germline V gene. The V gene lost 5 bases and the J gene lost 0 bases, with 8 bases spanning the gap. This CDR3 has 14 amino acids. Written as DNA, the CDR3 is TGTGCCAGCAGTCGACAGAGTAGCAATCAGCCCCAGCATTTT. Translating it yields CASSRQSSNQPQHF.

This clonotype has just a few counts. This rearrangement joins TRBV6-1 to TRBJ1-6, with a tentative D call TRBD1 (5 bases). V gave up 2 bases and J gave up 10 bases, with 18 bases separating them. Germline loops: CDR1 MNHNS, CDR2 SASEGT. The CDR3 spans 16 residues. CDR3 nucleotide sequence: TGTGCCAGCAGTGAACAGCCGGGGCTGTCCTCATCACCCCTCCACTTT. Residues: CASSEQPGLSSSPLHF.

This clonotype was counted a single time. An end of the junction does not agree with germline; a read error may underlie this. The chain couples TRBV7-7 to TRBJ1-6; possibly TRBD1 for D (5 bases). The CDR3 has 16 residues. Germline lookup yields CDR1 SSHAT and CDR2 FNYEAQ (reference sequence). CDR3 loop: CASSLVAWGPYSPLHF. CDR3 sequence (DNA): TGTGCTAGCAGCTTAGTTGCTTGGGGACCCTATTCACCCCTCCACTTT.

In this sample, this clonotype turned up once. The V gene is TRBV6-1, the J gene TRBJ1-5; 7 nucleotides align to TRBD1. Germline-derived CDR1 and CDR2 are MNHNS and SASEGT. The V gene end was trimmed by 7 bases and the J gene end by 5 bases; junction bases not matched to a gene: 17. The CDR3 loop spans 17 amino acids. The CDR3 coding sequence is TGTGCCAGCAAACCTAGGACAGGCTCCCGTCCCGATCAGCCCCAGCATTTT. The encoded protein is CASKPRTGSRPDQPQHF.

V usage is TRBV6-5 and J usage is TRBJ1-5, with D perhaps TRBD1 (5 bases). Germline V CDR1 and CDR2: MNHEY, SVGAGI. CDR3 size: 17 residues. With 4 bases removed from V and 4 bases from J, the gap between germline ends came to 20 bases. DNA for the CDR3: TGTGCCAGCAGTTCCAGGGACGGACGGTGGGGAAATCAGCCCCAGCATTTT. The encoded protein is CASSSRDGRWGNQPQHF.

The V gene is TRBV20-1, the J gene TRBJ2-3; 9 bases fit TRBD2. The length of the CDR3 is 15 residues. CDR1 and CDR2 from the germline V gene are DFQATT and SNEGSKA (reference sequence). With V trimmed by 6 bases and J by 4 bases, 11 bases remained unmatched. The DNA of the CDR3 is TGCAGTGCCCCGATGAGTAGCGGGAGTGCAGATACGCAGTATTTT. Translation: CSAPMSSGSADTQYF.

This clonotype has only a few counts. The chain carries TRBV21-1 and TRBJ2-7; the D call of TRBD1 is as the table states it, not checked on the DNA. TRBV21-1 is assigned pseudogene status. This CDR3 is built from 14 residues. CDR3 in amino acids: CASSKDGQDYEQYF. The CDR3 DNA reads as TGTGCCAGCAGCAAAGATGGACAGGACTACGAGCAGTACTTC.

The chain carries TRBV18 and TRBJ2-3, with D tentatively TRBD1 or TRBD2 (5 bases each). The CDR3 has 13 amino acids. Germline CDR1 KGHSH, CDR2 LQKENI. V lost 6 bases, J lost 1 base, and 8 bases lay in between. In DNA form, the CDR3 reads TGTGCCAGCTCGCTGGGGGGCACAGATACGCAGTATTTT. Amino acid sequence: CASSLGGTDTQYF.

This clonotype was found a few times. The chain combines TRBV12-5 with TRBJ1-6; possible D gene TRBD1, 6 bases. Trimming stripped 4 bases from V and 10 bases from J, with 17 bases between. The CDR3 runs to 15 residues. Germline CDR1 and CDR2: LGHNT and FRNRAP. Written as DNA, the CDR3 is TGTGCTAGTGGTTCGGGGGCCCCACGGCCCTCACCCCTCCACTTT. Translation gives CASGSGAPRPSPLHF. Based on the CDR3 plus reference TRBV12-5 and TRBJ1-6, the full variable domain is DARVTQTPRHKVTEMGQEVTMRCQPILGHNTVFWYRQTMMQGLELLAYFRNRAPLDDSGMPKDRFSAEMPDATLATLKIQPSEPRDSAVYFCASGSGAPRPSPLHFGNGTRLTVT.

The chain is built from TRBV24-1 and TRBJ1-2, with TRBD1 identical over 9 bases. Germline values: CDR1 KGHDR, CDR2 SFDVKD. CDR3 size: 17 residues. The ends lost 3 bases at V and 4 bases at J; junction bases unmatched: 11. The CDR3 nucleotides read TGTGCCACCAGTGATACCACAGGGGGCGGTGGGTCCTATGGCTACACCTTC. Encoded protein: CATSDTTGGGGSYGYTF.

The rearrangement links TRBV20-1 to TRBJ2-1; 9 bases fit TRBD2. The ends lost 5 bases at V and 2 bases at J; junction bases unmatched: 4. The CDR3 loop spans 14 amino acids. Germline loops: CDR1 DFQATT, CDR2 SNEGSKA (reference sequence). CDR3 sequence (DNA): TGCAGTGCTGAAAGCGGGAGGACCTACAATGAGCAGTTCTTC. Encoded protein: CSAESGRTYNEQFF.

This clonotype was counted a few times. The rearrangement links TRBV12-3 or TRBV12-4 to TRBJ2-5, with 7 nucleotides matching TRBD2. This CDR3 has 14 residues. Unmatched junction bases numbered 6, after V lost 6 bases and J lost 2 bases. As DNA, the CDR3 is TGTGCCAGCAGCTTGCAAGCGGGACAAGAGACCCAGTACTTC. Translated: CASSLQAGQETQYF.

This clonotype has just a few counts. The rearrangement uses TRBV20-1 and TRBJ1-2, with D maybe TRBD1 (6 bases). Germline loops: CDR1 DFQATT, CDR2 SNEGSKA (reference sequence). Trimming left V 5 bases short and J 5 bases short, with 21 bases between. The CDR3 sequence is 15 residues long. The CDR3 loop reads CSAPSSGTGQYGYTF. CDR3 sequence (DNA): TGCAGTGCTCCTTCCTCAGGGACGGGACAATATGGCTACACCTTC.

V usage is TRBV6-2 or TRBV6-3 and J usage is TRBJ2-7, with D perhaps matching TRBD1 (5 bases). The V gene's germline CDR1 is MNHEY and CDR2 SVGEGT. With 5 bases removed from V and 0 bases from J, the gap between germline ends came to 17 bases. The CDR3 has 16 amino acids. The DNA of the CDR3 is TGTGCCAGCAGTAACGTTAGGGGCGTTAGCTCCTACGAGCAGTACTTC. It specifies CASSNVRGVSSYEQYF.

V and J are TRBV27 and TRBJ2-3; 10 bases agree with TRBD2. The CDR3 sequence is 23 residues long. Germline V gene data show CDR1 as MNHEY and CDR2 as SMNVEV (reference sequence). Losses at the gene ends were 2 bases for V and 2 bases for J; bases not matched to a gene: 25. CDR3 DNA: TGTGCCAGCAGTTTACTCTCCGTACTAGCGGGAAACTGGAGGTCGGGCAACACAGATACGCAGTATTTT. Translated: CASSLLSVLAGNWRSGNTDTQYF.

The J gene is TRBJ2-2, the V gene TRBV7-2; TRBD2 matches 13 bases. Germline assignment: CDR1 SGHTA and CDR2 FQGNSA. The trim removed 4 bases at V and 5 bases at J, leaving 10 bases unmatched. The CDR3 is made up of 18 amino acids. CDR3 protein: CASSSPGTSGTRTGELFF. The CDR3 bases are TGTGCCAGCAGCTCACCGGGGACTAGCGGGACGCGGACCGGGGAGCTGTTTTTT.

There are a few counts of this clonotype. The J gene is TRBJ1-3, the V gene TRBV15, with D perhaps matching TRBD1 (5 bases). CDR1 and CDR2 (germline): LNHNV, YYDKDF (reference sequence). The CDR3 contains 13 residues. The V end lost 7 bases, the J end lost 8 bases, and 15 bases lay between the germline ends. The CDR3, as DNA: TGTGCCACCAATACCTACCTGGGGGACACCATATATTTT. Translated, it gives CATNTYLGDTIYF.